Listed here are 27 T cell receptor beta chains from one sample, sequenced in a study of blood T cell repertoires in COVID-19. Profiled with immunoSEQ multiplex PCR; TCRdb holds only in-frame clones, not every one. This sample has about 280,000 clones; roughly 85% occur once, and the top ten carry 4% to 6%. The source material was peripheral blood. The source is a man aged 45-65 years with active or convalescent COVID-19.

The genes are TRBV19 and TRBJ2-1; TRBD2 agrees at 11 bases. CDR3 length: 15 residues. Trimming removed 4 bases from V and 7 bases from J; junction bases left unmatched: 6. CDR1 and CDR2 (germline): LNHDA, SQIVND (reference sequence). The chain's CDR3 is CASSTTSGINNEQFF. In DNA, the CDR3 is TGTGCCAGTAGTACGACTAGCGGGATTAATAATGAGCAGTTCTTC.

V is TRBV5-1 and J is TRBJ2-2, with TRBD2 identical over 13 bases. Germline V gives CDR1 SGHRS, CDR2 YFSETQ. Germline trimming cut 0 bases from V and 5 bases from J; bases unmatched to any gene: 7. This CDR3 is 18 amino acids long. The CDR3 DNA reads as TGCGCCAGCAGCTTGGATGGGACTAGCGGGACACTGACCGGGGAGCTGTTTTTT. It encodes CASSLDGTSGTLTGELFF.

This chain uses TRBV4-1 with TRBJ1-1; 7 positions agree with TRBD1. Germline lookup yields CDR1 MGHRA and CDR2 YSYEKL. V shed 2 bases, J shed 0 bases, and the junction held 9 bases outside the gene matches. The CDR3 sequence is 17 residues long. The CDR3 protein is CASSQPRQGNLNTEAFF. As DNA, the CDR3 is TGCGCCAGCAGCCAACCGCGACAGGGAAACCTGAACACTGAAGCTTTCTTT.

The chain recombines TRBV19 with TRBJ2-1; TRBD2 matches 8 bases. The CDR3 length is 15 residues. The J segment lost 8 bases and the V segment lost 2 bases, leaving 8 bases of the junction unmatched. Per germline, CDR1 LNHDA and CDR2 SQIVND (reference sequence). CDR3 sequence (DNA): TGTGCCAGTAGTATAAGTGGAGCGGGAGCAGATGAGCAGTTCTTC. This translates into CASSISGAGADEQFF.

The chain uses TRBV4-1 and TRBJ1-2, with D hard to call. This CDR3 region has 16 residues. CDR1 MGHRA and CDR2 YSYEKL come from the germline V gene. Trimming stripped 0 bases from V and 7 bases from J, with 18 bases between. As DNA, the CDR3 is TGCGCCAGCAGCCAAGAGGTCGGGGTTTCCGCTCGTGGCTACACCTTC. This encodes CASSQEVGVSARGYTF.

The rearrangement links TRBV5-4 to TRBJ2-7; 9 bases match TRBD1. This CDR3 is 16 amino acids long. The J segment lost 0 bases and the V segment lost 1 base, leaving 5 bases of the junction unmatched. CDR1 SGHNT and CDR2 YYREEE come from the germline V gene (reference sequence). CDR3 in amino acids: CASSLLGQGFSYEQYF. Here the CDR3 DNA reads TGTGCCAGCAGCTTGTTGGGACAGGGCTTCTCCTACGAGCAGTACTTC. The whole variable domain, remainder taken from reference TRBV5-4 and TRBJ2-7, is ETGVTQSPTHLIKTRGQQVTLRCSSQSGHNTVSWYQQALGQGPQFIFQYYREEENGRGNFPPRFSGLQFPNYSSELNVNALELDDSALYLCASSLLGQGFSYEQYFGPGTRLTVT.

This clone was recorded only once. This chain joins TRBV3-1 (or the pseudogene TRBV3-2) and TRBJ1-3; D uncertain. Germline V gene data show CDR1 as LGHDT and CDR2 as YNNKEL (reference sequence). Trimming pared 5 bases from V and 0 bases from J, leaving 14 bases between. CDR3 length: 16 amino acids. CDR3 coding DNA: TGTGCCAGCAGCGAATATTCAGGATACTCTGGAAACACCATATATTTT. The encoded protein is CASSEYSGYSGNTIYF.

V gene TRBV21-1 combines with J gene TRBJ1-5. TRBV21-1 represents a pseudogene. This CDR3 contains 15 residues. The CDR3 nucleotides are TGTGCCAGCAGCAAAGGGGGGGATGGCGGGCAGCCCCAGCATTTT. It codes for CASSKGGDGGQPQHF.

The chain couples TRBV2 to TRBJ1-5, with unresolved D. V was trimmed by 6 bases and J by 3 bases, leaving 12 bases between them. This CDR3 is 14 amino acids long. CDR1 and CDR2 (germline): SNHLY, FYNNEI. The CDR3 reads CASSAGRTNQPQHF. Here the CDR3 DNA reads TGTGCCAGCAGCGCCGGGAGAACCAATCAGCCCCAGCATTTT.

This clone appeared a few times. This CDR3 is CASSTGTGGGKETQYF. In DNA, the CDR3 is TGCGCCAGCAGCACCGGGACAGGTGGGGGTAAGGAGACCCAGTACTTC. The V gene is TRBV5-1, the J gene TRBJ2-5; 8 positions agree with TRBD1. Trimming at V came to 4 bases and at J to 5 bases, leaving 13 bases not matched to a gene. The germline CDR1 and CDR2 sequences are SGHRS and YFSETQ. The CDR3 consists of 16 residues.

The chain links TRBV6-5 to TRBJ2-1, with unresolved D. Deletions cut 6 bases from V and 10 bases from J, with 13 bases between. Germline assignment: CDR1 MNHEY and CDR2 SVGAGI. The CDR3 extends over 12 amino acids. As DNA, the CDR3 is TGTGCCAGCAGCCATTTAGAGGAAGAGCAGTTCTTC. It translates to CASSHLEEEQFF.

The V and J genes are TRBV7-2 and TRBJ2-3, with D perhaps matching TRBD2 (5 bases). Germline V gene sequence: CDR1 SGHTA, CDR2 FQGNSA. Trimming removed 1 base at V and 1 base at J, with 9 bases between. This CDR3 comprises 15 residues. CDR3: CASSLGGSGTDTQYF. For the CDR3, the DNA is TGTGCCAGCAGCTTAGGGGGTAGCGGCACAGATACGCAGTATTTT.

This clone was detected only once. This chain links TRBV12-5 with TRBJ2-7; the match to TRBD1 covers 7 bases. The trim removed 7 bases at V and 5 bases at J, leaving 8 bases unmatched. Per germline, CDR1 LGHNT and CDR2 FRNRAP. This CDR3 region has 13 residues. CDR3: CASAPTGWDEQYF. The CDR3 DNA is TGTGCTAGTGCCCCGACAGGGTGGGACGAGCAGTACTTC.

This CDR3 is CASTRGTPGAEQFF. DNA for the CDR3: TGCGCCAGCACACGCGGGACTCCCGGGGCTGAGCAGTTCTTC. V gene TRBV5-1 combines with J gene TRBJ2-1, with D maybe TRBD2 (6 bases). V gave up 6 bases and J gave up 9 bases, with 19 bases separating them. CDR3 length: 14 residues. In germline, CDR1 is SGHRS, CDR2 YFSETQ.

This chain connects TRBV28 to TRBJ1-4; 9 positions agree with TRBD1. The CDR3 consists of 15 residues. Germline lookup yields CDR1 MDHEN and CDR2 SYDVKM. V lost 3 bases and J lost 7; bases outside the gene matches: 6. The CDR3 sequence: CASSFTGGDSEKLFF. In DNA, the CDR3 is TGTGCCAGCAGTTTTACAGGGGGCGACTCTGAAAAACTGTTTTTT. Filled out from reference TRBV28 and TRBJ1-4, the complete variable domain reads DVKVTQSSRYLVKRTGEKVFLECVQDMDHENMFWYRQDPGLGLRLIYFSYDVKMKEKGDIPEGYSVSREKKERFSLILESASTNQTSMYLCASSFTGGDSEKLFFGSGTQLSVL.

In this sample, this clone turned up a few times. This chain links TRBV5-1 with TRBJ2-7, with no clear D. The CDR3 covers 13 residues. V gave up 5 bases and J gave up 3 bases, with 12 bases separating them. Germline CDR1 and CDR2: SGHRS and YFSETQ. The CDR3 region has the DNA TGCGCCAGCAGACCCTGGTTAGACTACGAGCAGTACTTC. Protein sequence: CASRPWLDYEQYF.

The chain combines TRBV28 with TRBJ1-5; 7 nucleotides align to TRBD1. Germline V gene sequence: CDR1 MDHEN, CDR2 SYDVKM. This CDR3 contains 17 residues. The ends lost 6 bases at V and 2 bases at J; junction bases unmatched: 13. The CDR3: CASRFYQGVRGNQPQHF. The CDR3 bases are TGTGCCAGCAGATTCTATCAGGGGGTGAGAGGCAATCAGCCCCAGCATTTT.

The J gene is TRBJ2-5, the V gene TRBV28, with 8 bases that match TRBD1. V trimming: 2 bases; J trimming: 4 bases; junction bases outside the gene matches: 12. In germline, CDR1 is MDHEN, CDR2 SYDVKM. The CDR3 loop spans 17 amino acids. The CDR3 DNA reads TGTGCCAGCAGTTTAGGTGCGTTGGCCAGGGGGCGAGAGACCCAGTACTTC. Translating gives CASSLGALARGRETQYF. Full variable domain (rest looked up from reference TRBV28 and TRBJ2-5): DVKVTQSSRYLVKRTGEKVFLECVQDMDHENMFWYRQDPGLGLRLIYFSYDVKMKEKGDIPEGYSVSREKKERFSLILESASTNQTSMYLCASSLGALARGRETQYFGPGTRLLVL.

The chain is built from TRBV7-8 and TRBJ1-5; 8 bases line up with TRBD1. Germline V gives CDR1 SGHVS, CDR2 FQNEAQ. The CDR3 totals 15 residues. The V and J ends lost 4 bases and 4 bases, in that order; junction bases with no gene match: 6. CDR3 loop: CASSSQDRANQPQHF. In nucleotides, the CDR3 is TGTGCCAGCAGCTCACAGGACAGGGCAAATCAGCCCCAGCATTTT.

V and J are TRBV12-3 or TRBV12-4 and TRBJ2-3; D is ambiguous. Between the trimmed V and J ends, which lost 5 bases and 2 bases, there was a span of 5 bases. The CDR3 loop spans 12 amino acids. The CDR3 is CASSTYTDTQYF. The CDR3 coding sequence is TGTGCCAGCAGTACTTACACAGATACGCAGTATTTT.

The CDR3 loop reads CASSREAANYGYTF. DNA for the CDR3: TGTGCCAGCAGCCGCGAGGCAGCTAACTATGGCTACACCTTC. This chain links TRBV9 with TRBJ1-2, with D unresolved. The CDR3 is 14 amino acids. CDR1 SGDLS and CDR2 YYNGEE come from the germline V gene. V lost 4 bases, J lost 0 bases, and 10 bases lay in between.

The chain employs TRBV11-3 and TRBJ2-1; 8 nucleotides match TRBD1. This CDR3 comprises 14 residues. Germline CDR1 is SGHNT and CDR2 is YENEEA. Trimming cost V 1 base and J 9 bases; bases outside gene matches: 5. The CDR3 here is CASSLATGVTEQFF. The CDR3 DNA is TGTGCCAGCAGCTTAGCGACAGGGGTTACTGAGCAGTTCTTC.

The chain employs TRBV7-2 and TRBJ2-7; 13 bases line up with TRBD2. J gave up 5 bases and V 2 bases, and 9 bases lay outside the gene matches. Germline V CDR1 and CDR2: SGHTA, FQGNSA. The CDR3 length is 17 residues. The CDR3 DNA is TGTGCCAGCAGCTTATGGACTAGCGGGAGCAGAGGCCACGAGCAGTACTTC. Its protein is CASSLWTSGSRGHEQYF.

This chain uses TRBV27 with TRBJ1-5; D is uncertain. The CDR3 is 14 residues long. In germline, CDR1 is MNHEY, CDR2 SMNVEV (reference sequence). Trimming removed 4 bases from V and 6 bases from J, with 13 bases in between. The CDR3 loop is CASSSSRGVQPQHF. The DNA of the CDR3 is TGTGCCAGCAGTTCGTCCCGCGGGGTTCAGCCCCAGCATTTT.

V gene TRBV4-3 combines with J gene TRBJ2-3, with 11 bases matching TRBD1. Losses at the gene ends were 4 bases for V and 5 bases for J; bases not matched to a gene: 5. The CDR3 extends over 15 amino acids. The germline V gene has CDR1 LGHNA and CDR2 YSLEER. The CDR3 loop reads CASSPWTGGVDTQYF. CDR3 DNA: TGCGCCAGCAGCCCTTGGACAGGGGGCGTAGATACGCAGTATTTT.

J is TRBJ1-2 and V is TRBV28, with 7 bases aligning to TRBD1. J lost 2 bases, V lost 3 bases, and 9 bases had no gene match. CDR1 is MDHEN and CDR2 is SYDVKM in the germline V gene. This CDR3 is built from 16 residues. The CDR3 DNA reads TGTGCCAGCAGTTTCGGTAGGGGGCGCCTGAACTATGGCTACACCTTC. Protein product: CASSFGRGRLNYGYTF.

The chain combines TRBV4-1 with TRBJ2-5; 7 bases are shared with TRBD1. Germline V CDR1 and CDR2: MGHRA, YSYEKL. The J segment lost 1 base and the V segment lost 4 bases, leaving 6 bases of the junction unmatched. This CDR3 is built from 15 residues. The CDR3 nucleotides read TGCGCCAGCAGCCCCGGGACAGCCTTCCAAGAGACCCAGTACTTC. It yields the protein CASSPGTAFQETQYF.